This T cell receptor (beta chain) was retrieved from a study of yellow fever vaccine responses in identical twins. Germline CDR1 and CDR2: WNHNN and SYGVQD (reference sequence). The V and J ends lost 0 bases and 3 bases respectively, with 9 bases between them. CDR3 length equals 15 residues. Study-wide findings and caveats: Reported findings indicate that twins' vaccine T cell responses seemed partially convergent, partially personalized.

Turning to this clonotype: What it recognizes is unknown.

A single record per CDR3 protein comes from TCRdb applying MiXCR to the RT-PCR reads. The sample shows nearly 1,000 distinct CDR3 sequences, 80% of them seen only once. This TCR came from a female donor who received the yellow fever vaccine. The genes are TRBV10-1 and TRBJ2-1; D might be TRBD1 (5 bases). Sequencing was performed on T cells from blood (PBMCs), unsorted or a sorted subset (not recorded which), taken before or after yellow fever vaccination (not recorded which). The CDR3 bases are TGCGCCAGCAGTGAGTCAGCAGGGCTCTACAATGAGCAGTTCTTC. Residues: CASSESAGLYNEQFF.